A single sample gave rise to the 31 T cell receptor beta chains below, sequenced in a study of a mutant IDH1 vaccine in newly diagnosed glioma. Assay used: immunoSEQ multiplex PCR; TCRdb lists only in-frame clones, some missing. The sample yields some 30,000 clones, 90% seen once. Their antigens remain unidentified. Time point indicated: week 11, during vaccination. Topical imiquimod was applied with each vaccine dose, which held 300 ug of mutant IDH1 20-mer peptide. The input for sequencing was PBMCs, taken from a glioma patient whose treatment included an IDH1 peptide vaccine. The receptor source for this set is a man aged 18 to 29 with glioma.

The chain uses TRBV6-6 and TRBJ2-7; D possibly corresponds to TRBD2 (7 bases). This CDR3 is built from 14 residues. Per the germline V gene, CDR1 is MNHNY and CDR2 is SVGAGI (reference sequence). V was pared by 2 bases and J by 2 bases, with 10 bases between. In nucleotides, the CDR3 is TGTGCCAGCAGTTACAGGGGGGGCGCCTACGAGCAGTACTTC. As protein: CASSYRGGAYEQYF.

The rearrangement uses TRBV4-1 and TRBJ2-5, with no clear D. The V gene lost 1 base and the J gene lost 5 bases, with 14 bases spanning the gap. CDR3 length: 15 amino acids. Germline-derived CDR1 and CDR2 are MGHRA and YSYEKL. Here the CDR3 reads CASSQGPGVGETQYF. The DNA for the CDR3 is TGCGCCAGCAGCCAAGGCCCTGGGGTGGGGGAGACCCAGTACTTC.

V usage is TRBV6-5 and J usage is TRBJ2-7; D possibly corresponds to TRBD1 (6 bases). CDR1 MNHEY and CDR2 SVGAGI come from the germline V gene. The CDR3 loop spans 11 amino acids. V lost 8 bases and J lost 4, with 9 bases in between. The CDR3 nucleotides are TGTGCCAGCTTCGACAGGTACGAGCAGTACTTC. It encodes CASFDRYEQYF.

The CDR3 is CASSFYNRDRGFKYGYTF. The DNA of the CDR3 is TGTGCCAGCAGTTTTTATAACCGGGACAGGGGATTTAAGTATGGCTACACCTTC. The gene calls are TRBV25-1 and TRBJ1-2, with 10 bases identical to TRBD1. Looked up from germline, CDR1 is MGHDK and CDR2 is SYGVNS. V was pared by 5 bases and J by 5 bases, with 17 bases of the junction left unmatched. CDR3 size: 18 residues.

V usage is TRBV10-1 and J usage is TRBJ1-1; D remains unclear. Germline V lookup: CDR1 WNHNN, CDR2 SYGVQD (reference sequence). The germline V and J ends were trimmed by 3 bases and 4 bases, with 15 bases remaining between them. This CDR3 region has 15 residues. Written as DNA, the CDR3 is TGCGCCAGCAGTGACTCTCGCGGGCCCGGCACTGAAGCTTTCTTT. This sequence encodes CASSDSRGPGTEAFF.

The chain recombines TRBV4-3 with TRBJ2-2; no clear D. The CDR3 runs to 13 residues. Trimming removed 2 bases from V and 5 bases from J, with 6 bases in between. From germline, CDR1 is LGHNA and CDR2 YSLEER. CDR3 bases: TGCGCCAGCAGCCAATTGAAGACCGGGGAGCTGTTTTTT. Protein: CASSQLKTGELFF.

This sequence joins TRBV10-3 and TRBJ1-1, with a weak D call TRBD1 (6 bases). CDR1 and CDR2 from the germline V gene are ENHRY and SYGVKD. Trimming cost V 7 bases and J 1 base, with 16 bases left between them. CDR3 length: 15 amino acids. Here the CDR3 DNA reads TGTGCCATCACCCAAACTGCGACAGGGAACACTGAAGCTTTCTTT. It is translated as CAITQTATGNTEAFF.

The CDR3 coding sequence is TGTGCCAGCAGCCCGGACAGCTATGGCTACACCTTC. Amino acid sequence: CASSPDSYGYTF. The chain is built from TRBV5-4 and TRBJ1-2, with D tentatively TRBD1 (6 bases). V was trimmed by 4 bases and J by 4 bases, leaving 8 bases between them. Germline values: CDR1 SGHNT, CDR2 YYREEE (reference sequence). The CDR3 runs to 12 residues.

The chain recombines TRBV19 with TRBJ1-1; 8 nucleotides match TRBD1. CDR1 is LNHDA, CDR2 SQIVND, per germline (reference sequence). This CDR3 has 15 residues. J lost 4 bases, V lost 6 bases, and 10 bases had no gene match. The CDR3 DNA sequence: TGTGCCAGTAGCCCCACGGAGACAGGGGCCACTGAAGCTTTCTTT. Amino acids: CASSPTETGATEAFF.

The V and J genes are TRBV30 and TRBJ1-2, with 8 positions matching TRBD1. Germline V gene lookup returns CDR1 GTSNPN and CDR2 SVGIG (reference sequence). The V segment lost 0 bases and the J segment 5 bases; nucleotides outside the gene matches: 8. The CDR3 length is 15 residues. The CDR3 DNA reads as TGTGCCTGGAGTGTACCGAAACAGGGGGTATATGGCTACACCTTC. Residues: CAWSVPKQGVYGYTF.

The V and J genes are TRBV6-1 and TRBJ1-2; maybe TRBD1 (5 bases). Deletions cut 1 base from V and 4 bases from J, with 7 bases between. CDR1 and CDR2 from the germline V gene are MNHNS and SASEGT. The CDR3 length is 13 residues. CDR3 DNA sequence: TGTGCCAGCAGTGAAGTCCAGGGCTATGGCTACACCTTC. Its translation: CASSEVQGYGYTF.

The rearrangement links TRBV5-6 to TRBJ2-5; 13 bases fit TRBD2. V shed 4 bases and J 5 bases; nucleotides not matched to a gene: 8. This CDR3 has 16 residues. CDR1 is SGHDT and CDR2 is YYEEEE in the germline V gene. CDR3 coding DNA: TGTGCCAGCAGCCCGTGGACTAGCGGGAGAAGGGAGACCCAGTACTTC. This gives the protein CASSPWTSGRRETQYF.

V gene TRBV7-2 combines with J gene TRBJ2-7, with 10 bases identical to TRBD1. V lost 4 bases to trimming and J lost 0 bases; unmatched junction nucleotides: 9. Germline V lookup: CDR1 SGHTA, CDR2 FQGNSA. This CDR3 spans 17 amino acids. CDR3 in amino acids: CASSSLGTGVFSYEQYF. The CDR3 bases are TGTGCCAGCAGCTCGCTCGGGACAGGGGTTTTCTCCTACGAGCAGTACTTC.

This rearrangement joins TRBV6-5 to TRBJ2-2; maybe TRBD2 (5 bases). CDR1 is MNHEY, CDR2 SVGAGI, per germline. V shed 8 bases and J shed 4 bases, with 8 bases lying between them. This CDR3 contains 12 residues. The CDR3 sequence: CASEGVTGELFF. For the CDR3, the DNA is TGTGCCAGCGAGGGTGTCACCGGGGAGCTGTTTTTT.

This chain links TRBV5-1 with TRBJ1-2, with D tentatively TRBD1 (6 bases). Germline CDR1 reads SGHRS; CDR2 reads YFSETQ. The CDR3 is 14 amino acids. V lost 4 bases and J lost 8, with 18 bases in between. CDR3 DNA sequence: TGCGCCAGCAGCCCAGTACAGGGAAGAGGGGGCTACACCTTC. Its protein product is CASSPVQGRGGYTF.

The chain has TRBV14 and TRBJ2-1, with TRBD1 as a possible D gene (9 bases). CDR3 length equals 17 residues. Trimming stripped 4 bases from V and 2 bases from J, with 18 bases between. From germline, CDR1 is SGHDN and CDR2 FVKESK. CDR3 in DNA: TGTGCCAGCAGCCCCCGGGGGGGGACAGGGCCCTACAATGAGCAGTTCTTC. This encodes CASSPRGGTGPYNEQFF.

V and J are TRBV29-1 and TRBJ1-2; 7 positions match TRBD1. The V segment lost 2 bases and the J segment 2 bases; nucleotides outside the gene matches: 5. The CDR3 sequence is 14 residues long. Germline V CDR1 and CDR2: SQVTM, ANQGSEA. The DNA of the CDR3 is TGCAGCGTTGAAAGGGGGCGAGGGAACTATGGCTACACCTTC. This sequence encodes CSVERGRGNYGYTF.

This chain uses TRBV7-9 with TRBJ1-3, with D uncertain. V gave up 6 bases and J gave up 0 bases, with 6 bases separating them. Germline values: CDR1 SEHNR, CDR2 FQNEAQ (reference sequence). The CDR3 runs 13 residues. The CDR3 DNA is TGTGCCAGCAGGGCGGGCTCTGGAAACACCATATATTTT. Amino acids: CASRAGSGNTIYF.

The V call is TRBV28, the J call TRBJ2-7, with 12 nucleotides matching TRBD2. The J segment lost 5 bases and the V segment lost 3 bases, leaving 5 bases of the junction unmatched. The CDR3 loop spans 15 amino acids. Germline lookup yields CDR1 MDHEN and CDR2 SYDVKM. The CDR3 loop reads CASSLETSGSDEQYF. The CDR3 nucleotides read TGTGCCAGCAGTTTGGAGACTAGCGGGAGCGACGAGCAGTACTTC.

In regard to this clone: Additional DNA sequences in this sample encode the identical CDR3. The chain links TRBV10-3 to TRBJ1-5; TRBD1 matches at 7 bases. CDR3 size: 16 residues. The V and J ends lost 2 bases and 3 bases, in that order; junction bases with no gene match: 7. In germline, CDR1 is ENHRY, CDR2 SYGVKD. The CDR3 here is CAISEGQGGYNQPQHF. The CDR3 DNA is TGTGCCATCAGTGAGGGGCAGGGGGGTTACAATCAGCCCCAGCATTTT.

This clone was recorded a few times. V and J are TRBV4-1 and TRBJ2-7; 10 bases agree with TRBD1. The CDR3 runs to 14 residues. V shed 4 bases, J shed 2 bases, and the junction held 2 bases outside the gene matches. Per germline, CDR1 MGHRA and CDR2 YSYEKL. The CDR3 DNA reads TGCGCCAGCAGCCGCGGACAGGGGGCCTACGAGCAGTACTTC. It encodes CASSRGQGAYEQYF.

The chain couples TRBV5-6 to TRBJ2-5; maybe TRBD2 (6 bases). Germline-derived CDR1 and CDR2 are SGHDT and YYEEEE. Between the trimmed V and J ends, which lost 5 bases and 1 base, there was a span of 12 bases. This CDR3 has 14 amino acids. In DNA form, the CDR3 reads TGTGCCAGCAGTGTCGGAGGGGTCCAAGAGACCCAGTACTTC. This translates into CASSVGGVQETQYF. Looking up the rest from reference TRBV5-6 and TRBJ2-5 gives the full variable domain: DAGVTQSPTHLIKTRGQQVTLRCSPKSGHDTVSWYQQALGQGPQFIFQYYEEEERQRGNFPDRFSGHQFPNYSSELNVNALLLGDSALYLCASSVGGVQETQYFGPGTRLLVL.

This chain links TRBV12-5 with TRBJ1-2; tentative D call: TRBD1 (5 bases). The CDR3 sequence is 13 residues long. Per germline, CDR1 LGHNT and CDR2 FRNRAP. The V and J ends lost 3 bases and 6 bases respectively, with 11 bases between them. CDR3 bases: TGTGCTAGTGGTTTTCGGGACGCCCATGGCTACACCTTC. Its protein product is CASGFRDAHGYTF. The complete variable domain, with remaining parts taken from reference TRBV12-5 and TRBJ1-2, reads DARVTQTPRHKVTEMGQEVTMRCQPILGHNTVFWYRQTMMQGLELLAYFRNRAPLDDSGMPKDRFSAEMPDATLATLKIQPSEPRDSAVYFCASGFRDAHGYTFGSGTRLTVV.

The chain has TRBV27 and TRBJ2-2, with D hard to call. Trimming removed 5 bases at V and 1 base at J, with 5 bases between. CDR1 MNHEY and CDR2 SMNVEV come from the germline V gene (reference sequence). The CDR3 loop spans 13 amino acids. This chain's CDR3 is CASSSLNTGELFF. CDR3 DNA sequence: TGTGCCAGCAGTAGCCTGAACACCGGGGAGCTGTTTTTT.

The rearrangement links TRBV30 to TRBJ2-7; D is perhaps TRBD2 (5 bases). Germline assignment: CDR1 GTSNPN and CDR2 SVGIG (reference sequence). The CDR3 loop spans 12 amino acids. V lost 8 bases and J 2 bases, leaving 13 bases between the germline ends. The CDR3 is CARGLPPYEQYF. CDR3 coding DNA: TGTGCCAGAGGGCTGCCCCCCTACGAGCAGTACTTC.

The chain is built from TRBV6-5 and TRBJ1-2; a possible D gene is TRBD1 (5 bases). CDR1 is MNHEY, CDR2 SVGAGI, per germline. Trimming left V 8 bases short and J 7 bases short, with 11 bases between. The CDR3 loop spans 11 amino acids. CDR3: CASGPTGGYTF. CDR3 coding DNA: TGTGCCAGCGGGCCTACAGGTGGCTACACCTTC.

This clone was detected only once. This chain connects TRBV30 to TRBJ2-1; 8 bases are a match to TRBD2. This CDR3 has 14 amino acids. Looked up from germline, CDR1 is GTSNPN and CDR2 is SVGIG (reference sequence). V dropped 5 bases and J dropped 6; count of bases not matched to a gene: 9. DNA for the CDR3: TGTGCCTGGCTACAGCCGGGAGGGGGCAATGAGCAGTTCTTC. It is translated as CAWLQPGGGNEQFF.

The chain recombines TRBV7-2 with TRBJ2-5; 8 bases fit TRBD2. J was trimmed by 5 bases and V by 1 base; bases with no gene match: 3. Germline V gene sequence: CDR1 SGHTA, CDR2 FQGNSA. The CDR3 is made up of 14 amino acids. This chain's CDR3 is CASSLVGGRETQYF. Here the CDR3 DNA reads TGTGCCAGCAGCTTAGTAGGCGGGAGGGAGACCCAGTACTTC.

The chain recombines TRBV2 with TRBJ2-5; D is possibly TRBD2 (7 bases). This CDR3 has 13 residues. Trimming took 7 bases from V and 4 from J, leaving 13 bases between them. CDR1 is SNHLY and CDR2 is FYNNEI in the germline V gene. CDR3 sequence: CASMRGGVETQYF. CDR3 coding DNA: TGTGCCAGCATGAGGGGGGGAGTAGAGACCCAGTACTTC.

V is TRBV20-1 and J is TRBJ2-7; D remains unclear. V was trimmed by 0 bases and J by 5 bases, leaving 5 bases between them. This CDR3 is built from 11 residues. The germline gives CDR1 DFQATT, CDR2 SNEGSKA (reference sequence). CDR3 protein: CSARDRDEQYF. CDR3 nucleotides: TGCAGTGCTAGAGATAGGGACGAGCAGTACTTC.

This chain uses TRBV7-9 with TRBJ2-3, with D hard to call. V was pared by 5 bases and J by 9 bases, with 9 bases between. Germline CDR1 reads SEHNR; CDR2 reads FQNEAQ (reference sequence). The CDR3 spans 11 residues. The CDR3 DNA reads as TGTGCCAGCAGCGCCGGCTCGACGCAGTATTTT. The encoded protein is CASSAGSTQYF.